What follows are 4 T cell receptor beta chains derived from one specimen sequenced in a study of cytomegalovirus exposure and HLA in healthy donors. Researchers ran the PCR with 60 Vbeta and 13 Jbeta primers. Sequenced by immunoSEQ multiplex PCR; TCRdb stores in-frame clones only, minus some. The sample has some 130,000 clones, 77% seen once. The source material was PBMCs. These receptors all stem from a male donor in good health and CMV-seropositive.

The J gene is TRBJ2-6, the V gene TRBV4-1; 7 bases line up with TRBD1. Germline CDR1 is MGHRA and CDR2 is YSYEKL. The CDR3 is 18 amino acids. After removal of 4 bases from V and 0 bases from J, the junction contained 9 bases not matched to a gene. This CDR3 reads CASSRQTGTPSGANVLTF. The CDR3 DNA reads TGCGCCAGCAGCCGACAGACAGGGACCCCCTCTGGGGCCAACGTCCTGACTTTC.

The rearrangement uses TRBV11-2 and TRBJ2-1, with 8 bases fitting TRBD2. Germline CDR1 is SGHAT and CDR2 is FQNNGV. The length of the CDR3 is 15 residues. V shed 4 bases, J shed 4 bases, and the junction held 6 bases outside the gene matches. This CDR3 reads CASSSTGTSYNEQFF. The CDR3, as DNA: TGTGCCAGCAGCTCGACCGGGACTAGTTACAATGAGCAGTTCTTC.

This rearrangement joins TRBV2 to TRBJ1-5; unclear D gene. V gave up 5 bases and J gave up 6 bases, with 20 bases separating them. The germline V gene has CDR1 SNHLY and CDR2 FYNNEI. The CDR3 loop spans 16 amino acids. The CDR3 sequence: CASSLRRPQTGQPQHF. CDR3 coding DNA: TGTGCCAGCAGTCTGCGACGCCCACAAACGGGTCAGCCCCAGCATTTT.

Concerning this clone: Relative to the germline gene, one junction end is altered; a read error may explain this. The chain uses TRBV6-1 and TRBJ2-4; D ambiguous. Germline loops: CDR1 MNHNS, CDR2 SASEGT. The CDR3 covers 14 residues. CDR3 protein: CASNIQSAKNSQYF. CDR3 coding DNA: TGTGCCAGCAACATTCAGAGTGCTAAAAACAGTCAGTACTTC.